The clone carrying this T cell receptor beta chain turned up a few times. The antigen remains unidentified. The entry originates in a study of T-cell memory formation after mild COVID-19. Study overall: Largely, TCR clusters stayed within a single donor. Study results and limitations: Clones shrinking between day 15 and 85 showed a balanced CD4/CD8 split, and those that grew later tilted toward CD4+. Contracting CD8+ clones were enriched in EMRA, CD4+ mainly in CM and EM. SARS-CoV-2 specificity of second-wave clones peaking day 37 was unconfirmed.

TCRdb re-called the 5' RACE reads with MiXCR, one entry per CDR3 protein. This table has more than 300,000 distinct CDR3 sequences, about an eighth appearing once. This CDR3 has 15 residues. V lost 5 bases, J lost 9 bases, and 12 bases stayed unmatched. CDR1 and CDR2 from the germline V gene are SGHTA and FQGNSA. This receptor was taken from a man between 18 and 35 years old who had mild COVID-19 (a few samples of this study predate the infection). Cell type and time point are not known. Input material: PBMCs or a T cell subset sorted from them (not recorded which). This chain connects TRBV7-2 to TRBJ2-1; TRBD2 matches 8 bases. CDR3 sequence: CASSPMTGGFAEQFF. CDR3 in DNA: TGTGCCAGCAGCCCCATGACGGGGGGGTTCGCTGAGCAGTTCTTC. The complete variable domain, with remaining parts taken from reference TRBV7-2 and TRBJ2-1, reads GAGVSQSPSNKVTEKGKDVELRCDPISGHTALYWYRQSLGQGLEFLIYFQGNSAPDKSGLPSDRFSAERTGGSVSTLTIQRTQQEDSAVYLCASSPMTGGFAEQFFGPGTRLTVL.